This TCR beta chain is drawn from a study of blood T cell repertoires in COVID-19. This clone was detected once. The CDR3 runs to 14 residues. J lost 7 bases, V lost 3 bases, and 6 bases had no gene match. Germline V gene sequence: CDR1 SGHRS, CDR2 YFSETQ. Under the authors' procedure: Counts of nucleated cells, estimated from reference gene primer amplification, were obtained. The protocol was immunoSEQ multiplex PCR, while the TCRdb copy is restricted to in-frame clones and leaves out a portion. That table gives V, J and clone size, and the DNA gave D and trimming. The table has around 450,000 clones, roughly nine tenths seen once. Among Cohort 3 donors, those recovered had two negative PCRs, clearance, or symptom resolution.

This sequence originates from a woman aged 18-29 years who had recovered from COVID-19. The chain uses TRBV5-1 and TRBJ2-1, with 8 bases identical to TRBD1. Sequenced sample: PBMCs or T cells enriched from blood (not recorded which). CDR3 sequence: CASSSGQGVNEQFF. The CDR3 nucleotides are TGCGCCAGCAGCTCCGGACAGGGTGTAAATGAGCAGTTCTTC.